These T cell receptor beta chains were read from a single sample in a study of cytomegalovirus exposure and HLA in healthy donors. Libraries were prepared by immunoSEQ multiplex PCR; TCRdb keeps only in-frame clonotypes and omits some of them. The sample lists about 160,000 clones, 75% occurring once. Material for sequencing was PBMCs. These TCRs come from a woman aged 45-65 years in good health and CMV-seropositive. Both conserved end residues are part of each CDR3. The order of the fields is CDR3 length, J gene, clone size, D gene, V gene, CDR3 DNA, CDR3 protein. D genes are given only for firm matches. Expanded clones get a size class; other rows say once, few or many, or leave the size out.

17	TRBJ2-3	.	TRBD2	TRBV7-9	TGTGCCAGCAGCTTAACACTAGCGGGCATGATCACAGATACGCAGTATTTT	CASSLTLAGMITDTQYF
13	TRBJ1-3	.	.	TRBV7-9	TGTGCCAGCAGCTATGATCAGGGGAACACCATATATTTT	CASSYDQGNTIYF
16	TRBJ1-6	.	.	TRBV7-8	TGTGCCAGCAGCTTACAGGGAAGGGTCTATAATTCACCCCTCCACTTT	CASSLQGRVYNSPLHF
15	TRBJ2-5	.	TRBD2	TRBV28	TGTGCCAGCAGTCTAGCGGGGGGAACCCAAGAGACCCAGTACTTC	CASSLAGGTQETQYF
15	TRBJ2-3	.	TRBD1	TRBV28	TGTGCCAGCAGTTACCGACAGGGGGGCGCAGATACGCAGTATTTT	CASSYRQGGADTQYF
15	TRBJ2-2	.	.	TRBV2	TGTGCCAGCAACCCAGCCGGGTCACACACCGGGGAGCTGTTTTTT	CASNPAGSHTGELFF
16	TRBJ1-6	few	.	TRBV4-1	TGCGCCAGCAGCCAAGACGCAGGGGCGGCTTATTCACCCCTCCACTTT	CASSQDAGAAYSPLHF
13	TRBJ1-1	few	.	TRBV5-4	TGTGCCAGCAGCTTGGGTGGGCCCACTGAAGCTTTCTTT	CASSLGGPTEAFF
15	TRBJ2-2	.	.	TRBV9	TGTGCCAGCAGCGTAGAATCGGGAAGCACCGGGGAGCTGTTTTTT	CASSVESGSTGELFF
13	TRBJ2-1	.	TRBD2	TRBV7-2	TGTGCCAGCAGCCTAAATTCGGCTAGCGGGCAGTTCTTC	CASSLNSASGQFF